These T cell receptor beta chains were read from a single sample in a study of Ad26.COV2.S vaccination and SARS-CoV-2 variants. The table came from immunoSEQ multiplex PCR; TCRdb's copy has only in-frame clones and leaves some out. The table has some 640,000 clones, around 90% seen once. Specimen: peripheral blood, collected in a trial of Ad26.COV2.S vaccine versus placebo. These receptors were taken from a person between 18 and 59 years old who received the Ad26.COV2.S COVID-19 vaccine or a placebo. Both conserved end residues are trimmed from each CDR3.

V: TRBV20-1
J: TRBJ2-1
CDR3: SATGLAGRF

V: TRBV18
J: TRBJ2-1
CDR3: ASSPMDNEQF

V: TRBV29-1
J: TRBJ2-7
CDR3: SVGDSSSYEQY

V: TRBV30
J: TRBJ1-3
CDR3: AWSSGAGNTIY

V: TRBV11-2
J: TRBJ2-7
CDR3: ASSLVREEQY

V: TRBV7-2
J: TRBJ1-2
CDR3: ASSLDRDYGYT

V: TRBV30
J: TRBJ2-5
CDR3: AWSVGETQY

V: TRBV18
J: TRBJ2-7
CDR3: ASSEFTSEQY

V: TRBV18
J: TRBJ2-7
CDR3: ASSPRTGSYEQY

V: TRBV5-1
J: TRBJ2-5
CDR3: ASSSGVQETQY

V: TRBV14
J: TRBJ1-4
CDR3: ASSQDIGRNEKLF

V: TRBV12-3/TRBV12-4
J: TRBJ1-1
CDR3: ASSRMEDTEAF

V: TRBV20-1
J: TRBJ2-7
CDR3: SASASGKEQY

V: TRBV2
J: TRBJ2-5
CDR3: ASRTSGQETQY

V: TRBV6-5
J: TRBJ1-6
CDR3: ASKRGSTGLSPLH

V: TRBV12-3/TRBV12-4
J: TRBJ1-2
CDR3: ASSLGANYGYT

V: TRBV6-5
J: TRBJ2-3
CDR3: ASSSTGTSVDTQY

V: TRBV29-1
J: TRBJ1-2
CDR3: SVEQGVADGYT

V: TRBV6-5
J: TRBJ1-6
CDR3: ASSLGTGVDSPLH

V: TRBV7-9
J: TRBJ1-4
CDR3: ASSLRSEKLF

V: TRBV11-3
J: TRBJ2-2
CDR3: ASSQGWFPNTGELF

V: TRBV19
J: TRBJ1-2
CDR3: ASISETESYGYT

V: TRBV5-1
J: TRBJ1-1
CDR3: ASSLVRGYTEAF

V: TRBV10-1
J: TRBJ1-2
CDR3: ASSERSGYT

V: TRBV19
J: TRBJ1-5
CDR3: ASSIPPPGNQPQH

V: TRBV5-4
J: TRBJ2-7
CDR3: ASSLPGYEQY

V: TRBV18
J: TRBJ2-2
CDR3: ASSPLGTDTGELF

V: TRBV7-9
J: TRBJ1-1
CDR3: ASSLSFGDEAF

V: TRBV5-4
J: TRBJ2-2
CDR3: ASRPTGPTGELF

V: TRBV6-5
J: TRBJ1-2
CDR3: ASSSPTDYYYGYT

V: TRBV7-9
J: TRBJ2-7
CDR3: ASSAGTGAISNEQY

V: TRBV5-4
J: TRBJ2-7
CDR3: ASSATTYEQY

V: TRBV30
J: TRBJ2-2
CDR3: ACSYNKGNGELF

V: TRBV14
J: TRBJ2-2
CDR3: ASSQVDTGTENTGELF

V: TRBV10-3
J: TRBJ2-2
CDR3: AISERAEAGELF

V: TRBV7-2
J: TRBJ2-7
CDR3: ASSLGVGQSYEQY

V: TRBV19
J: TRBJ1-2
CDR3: ASSIRQSTNYGYT

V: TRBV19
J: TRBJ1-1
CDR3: ASEMGSSTEAF

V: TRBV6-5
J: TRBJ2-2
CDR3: ASSYYWTGATGELF

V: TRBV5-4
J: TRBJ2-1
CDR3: ASSPSDRGRNEQF

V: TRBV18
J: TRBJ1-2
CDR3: ASSPGTGAGYGYT

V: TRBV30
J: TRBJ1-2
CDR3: AWSRGSDGYT

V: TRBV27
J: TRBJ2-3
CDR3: ASSLGGGARTDTQY

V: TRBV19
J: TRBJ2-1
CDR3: ASSIMGLASSYNEQF

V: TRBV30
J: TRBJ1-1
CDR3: AWRGQGGWTEAF

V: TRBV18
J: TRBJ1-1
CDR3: ASSPQGPKAF

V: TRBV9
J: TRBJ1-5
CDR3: ASSVDWSNQPQH

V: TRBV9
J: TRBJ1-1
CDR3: ASSRGGKPNTEAF

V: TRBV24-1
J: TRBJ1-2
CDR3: ATSSAGAEGNYGYT

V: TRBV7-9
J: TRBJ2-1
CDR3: ASSLRTSGRDQF

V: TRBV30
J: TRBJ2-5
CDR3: AWSRTEETQY

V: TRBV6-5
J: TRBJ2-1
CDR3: ASSQDRGNEQF

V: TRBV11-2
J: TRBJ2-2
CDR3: ASSLIGATNTGELF

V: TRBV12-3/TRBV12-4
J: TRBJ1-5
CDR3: ASSFGSNQPQH